One and the same sample provided the 16 T cell receptor beta chains below, sequenced in a study of blood T cells in healthy people across ages. PCR was performed a second time for 7 to 11 cycles using a sample-barcoded 5' primer and a J-beta primer mix. In TCRdb, the 5' RACE reads were re-called with MiXCR into one record per CDR3 protein. The data contain about 1.8 million distinct CDR3 sequences, around 48% of them singletons. The material sequenced was blood. The source is a woman in her thirties or forties in good health.

V and J are TRBV9 and TRBJ2-3, with TRBD2 matching 7 bases. This CDR3 has 15 amino acids. V dropped 2 bases and J dropped 4; count of bases not matched to a gene: 7. Germline CDR1 SGDLS, CDR2 YYNGEE. The CDR3 DNA reads as TGTGCCAGCAGCGTTGAGACTAGCTTCGCAGATACGCAGTATTTT. Protein product: CASSVETSFADTQYF.

The chain joins TRBV28 to TRBJ2-1; D unclear. CDR1 is MDHEN, CDR2 SYDVKM, per germline. The V end lost 4 bases, the J end lost 5 bases, and 15 bases lay between the germline ends. CDR3 length: 15 amino acids. CDR3 nucleotides: TGTGCCAGCAGTTCCATACGAGTAACCCACAATGAGCAGTTCTTC. This encodes CASSSIRVTHNEQFF.

The chain uses TRBV20-1 and TRBJ1-2; D remains unclear. CDR1 is DFQATT, CDR2 SNEGSKA, per germline (reference sequence). The CDR3 is 11 amino acids. Deletions cut 3 bases from V and 8 bases from J, with 10 bases between. Here the CDR3 DNA reads TGCAGTGCTAGGCCGTCAGCGGGCTACACCTTC. Translating it yields CSARPSAGYTF.

The table lists this clonotype with a count of one. The V call is TRBV7-2, the J call TRBJ2-2, with TRBD2 identical over 7 bases. Losses at the gene ends were 6 bases for V and 6 bases for J; bases not matched to a gene: 13. CDR1 and CDR2 from the germline V gene are SGHTA and FQGNSA. The CDR3 is 16 amino acids. The CDR3 nucleotides are TGTGCCAGCAGATGGAGCGGGGCGGCTCGGGCCGGGGAGCTGTTTTTT. As protein: CASRWSGAARAGELFF.

The J gene is TRBJ2-4, the V gene TRBV9; D gene ambiguous. TRBJ2-7 explains the end of the DNA better; the J call may be wrong. The germline CDR1 and CDR2 sequences are SGDLS and YYNGEE. The CDR3 contains 15 residues. CDR3: CASSPEWSDSYEQYF. In nucleotides, the CDR3 is TGTGCCAGCAGCCCAGAGTGGTCCGACTCCTACGAGCAGTACTTC.

The chain has TRBV18 and TRBJ1-6; 7 bases are shared with TRBD1. The CDR3 covers 18 residues. From germline, CDR1 is KGHSH and CDR2 LQKENI. After removal of 3 bases from V and 5 bases from J, the junction contained 13 bases not matched to a gene. The DNA for the CDR3 is TGTGCCAGCTCACCTAAGGAACCAACCGGGACAGATAATTCACCCCTCCACTTT. This codes for CASSPKEPTGTDNSPLHF. The entire variable domain, with the rest obtained from reference TRBV18 and TRBJ1-6, is as follows: NAGVMQNPRHLVRRRGQEARLRCSPMKGHSHVYWYRQLPEEGLKFMVYLQKENIIDESGMPKERFSAEFPKEGPSILRIQQVVRGDSAAYFCASSPKEPTGTDNSPLHFGNGTRLTVT.

The chain carries TRBV9 and TRBJ2-2, with 7 bases matching TRBD2. This CDR3 comprises 16 residues. Germline-derived CDR1 and CDR2 are SGDLS and YYNGEE. Losses at the gene ends were 0 bases for V and 1 base for J; bases not matched to a gene: 3. CDR3 amino acids: CASSVGGGGNTGELFF. The CDR3 region has the DNA TGTGCCAGCAGCGTAGGTGGCGGGGGGAACACCGGGGAGCTGTTTTTT.

This chain connects TRBV6-5 to TRBJ1-1; D might be TRBD1 (6 bases). The V end lost 9 bases, the J end lost 1 base, and 12 bases lay between the germline ends. Germline loops: CDR1 MNHEY, CDR2 SVGAGI. The CDR3 covers 13 residues. CDR3 protein: CASIPQGNTEAFF. The DNA of the CDR3 is TGTGCCAGTATCCCACAGGGGAACACTGAAGCTTTCTTT.

The genes are TRBV5-6 and TRBJ1-2, with no clear D. Germline V CDR1 and CDR2: SGHDT, YYEEEE. This CDR3 is 15 amino acids long. The V end lost 3 bases, the J end lost 3 bases, and 15 bases lay between the germline ends. This chain's CDR3 is CASSSTDGSDYGYTF. The CDR3 bases are TGTGCCAGCAGCTCCACGGACGGGTCTGACTATGGCTACACCTTC.

The chain links TRBV20-1 to TRBJ2-7; D might be TRBD2 (5 bases). Germline CDR1 is DFQATT and CDR2 is SNEGSKA (reference sequence). The ends were cut back, 4 bases at V and 3 bases at J, with 16 bases in the middle. The CDR3 loop spans 14 amino acids. The CDR3 DNA sequence: TGCAGTGCTACCATTAGCGAGGGTATCTACGAGCAGTACTTC. It yields the protein CSATISEGIYEQYF.

Comment on this clonotype: A read error may produce the germline difference seen at one junction end. The rearrangement links TRBV10-3 to TRBJ2-3, with 7 bases that match TRBD1. CDR3 length equals 14 residues. CDR1 is ENHRY and CDR2 is SYGVKD in the germline V gene. The CDR3 loop is CASSIQGDTDTQYF. The CDR3 DNA sequence: TGTGCCAGCAGTATTCAGGGGGACACAGATACGCAGTATTTT.

CDR3 region: CSARVVGGQGASPLHF. CDR3 bases: TGCAGTGCTAGAGTCGTTGGGGGACAGGGCGCTTCACCCCTCCACTTT. This chain links TRBV20-1 with TRBJ1-6; 9 bases line up with TRBD1. Germline V gene sequence: CDR1 DFQATT, CDR2 SNEGSKA (reference sequence). V was clipped by 1 base and J by 9 bases; unmatched bases: 10. The CDR3 contains 16 residues.

The rearrangement joins TRBV4-2 to TRBJ2-4, with D perhaps matching TRBD1 (6 bases). The CDR3 consists of 15 residues. Trimming removed 4 bases from V and 8 bases from J, with 18 bases in between. The germline gives CDR1 LGHNA, CDR2 YNFKEQ. CDR3 amino acids: CASSRPDQGSDIQYF. CDR3 bases: TGTGCCAGCAGCCGCCCCGACCAGGGGTCGGACATTCAGTACTTC.

The CDR3 is CATSDPGYSEAFF. The DNA of the CDR3 is TGTGCCACCAGTGACCCCGGTTATTCTGAAGCTTTCTTT. The rearrangement links TRBV24-1 to TRBJ1-1; D uncertain. Germline V gene data show CDR1 as KGHDR and CDR2 as SFDVKD. Trimming took 4 bases from V and 6 from J, leaving 11 bases between them. This CDR3 spans 13 amino acids.

This clonotype appeared once. The chain carries TRBV4-1 and TRBJ2-1; D gene unclear. Between the trimmed V and J ends, which lost 0 bases and 2 bases, there was a span of 11 bases. The germline gives CDR1 MGHRA, CDR2 YSYEKL. The CDR3 length is 16 residues. As DNA, the CDR3 is TGCGCCAGCAGCCAAGATAGGCGGCCCCCCTACAATGAGCAGTTCTTC. Translating gives CASSQDRRPPYNEQFF.

This clonotype was seen a handful of times. The chain links TRBV10-3 to TRBJ2-5; D possibly uses TRBD1 or TRBD2 (7 bases each). In germline, CDR1 is ENHRY, CDR2 SYGVKD. The CDR3 runs to 15 residues. Trimming stripped 8 bases from V and 1 base from J, with 17 bases between. The CDR3 DNA reads TGTGCCATCGGGGAGGGACAGCTTGTCCAAGAGACCCAGTACTTC. Translated, it gives CAIGEGQLVQETQYF.